The T cell receptor (beta chain) under discussion was sequenced for a study of blood T cells in healthy people across ages. Study overall: About one barcoded beta molecule per two T cells was captured by template switching. Study-wide results and caveats: Estimates drawn from one million T cells were deemed to understate diversity.

The CDR3 is 13 amino acids. Germline assignment: CDR1 LGHDT and CDR2 YNNKEL (reference sequence). Peripheral blood from each donor was collected in a volume of 8 to 10 milliliters. Using a J-beta primer mix together with a sample-barcoded 5' primer, a second PCR was run for about 7 to 12 cycles. Using its own MiXCR run on the 5' RACE reads, TCRdb lists one record per CDR3 protein. Counted here are 850,000 to 950,000 distinct CDR3 sequences, about 30% occurring once; the ten biggest clones make up around a sixth. A note on this clonotype: Its antigen is unidentified. Relative to the germline gene, one junction end is altered; a read error may explain this.

V is TRBV3-1 and J is TRBJ1-1, with unresolved D. The sequencing sample was made of blood. The sequence derives from a woman at least 80 years old in good health. CDR3 amino acids: CVSSQSDGTEAFF. CDR3 nucleotides: TGTGTCAGCAGCCAAAGCGATGGAACTGAAGCTTTCTTT.